A single sample gave rise to the 19 T cell receptor beta chains below, sequenced in a study of PD-1 blockade in classical Hodgkin lymphoma. There was relapse after autologous stem cell transplantation in every patient, and there was variation in brentuximab vedotin exposure. Measured with immunoSEQ multiplex PCR; TCRdb has only the in-frame clones, and not every one. The sample holds tens of thousands of clones; 75% to 90% are singletons and the top ten take around 20%. The input for sequencing was peripheral blood mononuclear cells (PBMCs), taken at baseline. The source of these receptors is a human donor with classical Hodgkin lymphoma.

V gene TRBV27 combines with J gene TRBJ2-7; 7 bases fit TRBD1. Germline loops: CDR1 MNHEY, CDR2 SMNVEV (reference sequence). J gave up 4 bases and V 6 bases, and 12 bases lay outside the gene matches. The CDR3 has 15 amino acids. The CDR3 nucleotides are TGTGCCAGCAGCCAAATGGACAGGACACTTTACGAGCAGTACTTC. This gives the protein CASSQMDRTLYEQYF.

The rearrangement links TRBV7-2 to TRBJ1-3; the D gene is possibly TRBD1 (5 bases). Trimming took 1 base from V and 0 from J, leaving 10 bases between them. CDR1 and CDR2 (germline): SGHTA, FQGNSA. The CDR3 runs 16 residues. For the CDR3, the DNA is TGTGCCAGCAGCTTAGAGGGACTTTACTCTGGAAACACCATATATTTT. This gives the protein CASSLEGLYSGNTIYF.

The chain is built from TRBV28 and TRBJ1-2; 8 positions agree with TRBD1. J lost 0 bases, V lost 6 bases, and 3 bases had no gene match. There are 14 residues in the CDR3. Germline loops: CDR1 MDHEN, CDR2 SYDVKM. CDR3 bases: TGTGCCAGCAGCAGACAGGGGACTAACTATGGCTACACCTTC. This sequence encodes CASSRQGTNYGYTF.

The chain couples TRBV6-1 to TRBJ2-7, with D perhaps TRBD1 (5 bases). Looked up from germline, CDR1 is MNHNS and CDR2 is SASEGT. CDR3 size: 10 residues. V was shortened by 8 bases and J by 3 bases, with 5 bases between the two germline ends. The CDR3 region is CASDSYEQYF. In DNA, the CDR3 is TGTGCCAGCGACAGCTACGAGCAGTACTTC.

This chain joins TRBV5-1 and TRBJ1-2; D is ambiguous. The CDR3 length is 16 residues. Germline lookup yields CDR1 SGHRS and CDR2 YFSETQ. Trimming pared 0 bases from V and 1 base from J, leaving 13 bases between. CDR3 region: CASSLEDTDRNYGYTF. The CDR3 DNA is TGCGCCAGCAGCTTGGAAGACACCGACCGTAACTATGGCTACACCTTC.

The chain uses TRBV5-4 and TRBJ1-1; the D is unclear. Looked up from germline, CDR1 is SGHNT and CDR2 is YYREEE (reference sequence). V gave up 4 bases and J gave up 8 bases, with 12 bases separating them. This CDR3 has 12 amino acids. CDR3: CASSNLLYEAFF. The CDR3 DNA is TGTGCCAGCAGCAACCTTCTCTACGAAGCTTTCTTT.

This clone appeared a single time. The chain employs TRBV6-6 and TRBJ2-1, with 7 bases aligning to TRBD2. This CDR3 has 15 amino acids. V shed 5 bases, J shed 4 bases, and the junction held 8 bases outside the gene matches. Germline-derived CDR1 and CDR2 are MNHNY and SVGAGI (reference sequence). The CDR3 DNA reads as TGTGCCAGCAGTCCCCAGCGGGGACTTTACAATGAGCAGTTCTTC. The encoded protein is CASSPQRGLYNEQFF.

CDR3 loop: CASSSRDRHYEQYF. The CDR3 DNA reads as TGTGCCAGCAGCTCCCGGGACAGGCACTACGAGCAGTACTTC. V and J are TRBV5-4 and TRBJ2-7; the match to TRBD1 covers 8 bases. Germline CDR1 is SGHNT and CDR2 is YYREEE (reference sequence). The CDR3 contains 14 residues. After removal of 3 bases from V and 3 bases from J, the junction contained 5 bases not matched to a gene. Combining the CDR3 with reference TRBV5-4 and TRBJ2-7 gives the whole variable domain ETGVTQSPTHLIKTRGQQVTLRCSSQSGHNTVSWYQQALGQGPQFIFQYYREEENGRGNFPPRFSGLQFPNYSSELNVNALELDDSALYLCASSSRDRHYEQYFGPGTRLTVT.

The J gene is TRBJ2-1, the V gene TRBV6-5; 7 nucleotides agree with TRBD2. The V and J ends lost 5 bases and 6 bases, in that order; junction bases with no gene match: 7. This CDR3 is 14 amino acids long. Germline-derived CDR1 and CDR2 are MNHEY and SVGAGI. CDR3 sequence: CASSESGKVNEQFF. For the CDR3, the DNA is TGTGCCAGCAGTGAGAGCGGGAAGGTCAATGAGCAGTTCTTC.

This clone was seen once. The chain links TRBV7-2 to TRBJ2-3; D is possibly TRBD1 (6 bases). This CDR3 contains 16 residues. V shed 3 bases and J shed 1 base, with 14 bases lying between them. The germline V gene encodes CDR1 SGHTA and CDR2 FQGNSA. The CDR3 sequence: CASSFSGGLGTDTQYF. The CDR3 region has the DNA TGTGCCAGCAGCTTTTCTGGGGGCTTGGGCACAGATACGCAGTATTTT. Full variable domain (outside the CDR3, taken from reference TRBV7-2 and TRBJ2-3): GAGVSQSPSNKVTEKGKDVELRCDPISGHTALYWYRQSLGQGLEFLIYFQGNSAPDKSGLPSDRFSAERTGGSVSTLTIQRTQQEDSAVYLCASSFSGGLGTDTQYFGPGTRLTVL.

The chain joins TRBV6-4 to TRBJ1-2, with D unclear. The length of the CDR3 is 12 residues. V was shortened by 2 bases and J by 4 bases, with 5 bases between the two germline ends. In germline, CDR1 is MRHNA, CDR2 SNTAGT. CDR3 residues: CASSDDGYGYTF. The CDR3 bases are TGTGCCAGCAGTGACGACGGCTATGGCTACACCTTC.

The sample holds one count of this clone. The genes are TRBV27 and TRBJ2-1; 14 bases align to TRBD2. After removal of 6 bases from V and 6 bases from J, the junction contained 4 bases not matched to a gene. This CDR3 spans 15 amino acids. Germline assignment: CDR1 MNHEY and CDR2 SMNVEV (reference sequence). Here the CDR3 DNA reads TGTGCCAGCAGGATAGGGACTAGCGGGAGCAATGAGCAGTTCTTC. It specifies CASRIGTSGSNEQFF.

The V call is TRBV29-1, the J call TRBJ2-7; D ambiguous. Deletions cut 4 bases from V and 5 bases from J, with 12 bases between. Germline CDR1 SQVTM, CDR2 ANQGSEA. The length of the CDR3 is 12 residues. The CDR3 bases are TGCAGCGTTGCTCGGCTTCAGGACGAGCAGTACTTC. Residues: CSVARLQDEQYF.

The genes are TRBV2 and TRBJ2-5; D gene uncertain. Looked up from germline, CDR1 is SNHLY and CDR2 is FYNNEI. Trimming removed 3 bases at V and 2 bases at J, with 4 bases between. The length of the CDR3 is 12 residues. The CDR3, as DNA: TGTGCCAGCAGTGAGAATCAAGAGACCCAGTACTTC. It encodes CASSENQETQYF.

This CDR3 is CASSYWQGKGYTF. As DNA, the CDR3 is TGTGCCAGCAGTTACTGGCAGGGAAAGGGCTACACCTTC. This rearrangement joins TRBV6-5 to TRBJ1-2; perhaps TRBD1 as D (5 bases). V was cut by 1 base and J by 8 bases, with 11 bases left in between. The CDR3 length is 13 residues. Germline V gene lookup returns CDR1 MNHEY and CDR2 SVGAGI.

The V gene is TRBV9, the J gene TRBJ1-1; possibly TRBD1 for D (6 bases). The CDR3 is made up of 14 amino acids. V was cut by 5 bases and J by 4 bases, with 15 bases left in between. Looked up from germline, CDR1 is SGDLS and CDR2 is YYNGEE. The CDR3, as DNA: TGTGCCAGCAGTCCTAGGGGGATTCTCACTGAAGCTTTCTTT. The encoded protein is CASSPRGILTEAFF.

The V call is TRBV7-9, the J call TRBJ2-7, with unresolved D. The CDR3 runs to 12 residues. The V gene's germline CDR1 is SEHNR and CDR2 FQNEAQ (reference sequence). V dropped 3 bases and J dropped 0 bases, with 3 bases sitting between them. CDR3 DNA sequence: TGTGCCAGCAGCTTGTTCTCCTACGAGCAGTACTTC. The encoded protein is CASSLFSYEQYF.

J is TRBJ1-1 and V is TRBV18, with D possibly matching TRBD1 (5 bases). The V end was cut by 1 base, the J end by 0 bases, with 15 bases between. Germline-derived CDR1 and CDR2 are KGHSH and LQKENI. This CDR3 has 17 residues. The CDR3 DNA reads TGTGCCAGCTCACCACGATTTGGGGACGGGCTGAACACTGAAGCTTTCTTT. This codes for CASSPRFGDGLNTEAFF. Supplemented by reference TRBV18 and TRBJ1-1, the full variable domain reads NAGVMQNPRHLVRRRGQEARLRCSPMKGHSHVYWYRQLPEEGLKFMVYLQKENIIDESGMPKERFSAEFPKEGPSILRIQQVVRGDSAAYFCASSPRFGDGLNTEAFFGQGTRLTVV.

The J gene is TRBJ2-5, the V gene TRBV5-4, with D possibly being TRBD2 (6 bases). The CDR3 consists of 13 residues. V was cut by 2 bases and J by 3 bases, with 8 bases left in between. Germline V gene lookup returns CDR1 SGHNT and CDR2 YYREEE (reference sequence). The CDR3 DNA reads TGTGCCAGCAGCTTAGGAGGGGAAGAGACCCAGTACTTC. Amino acid sequence: CASSLGGEETQYF. The variable domain in full, completed from reference TRBV5-4 and TRBJ2-5, reads ETGVTQSPTHLIKTRGQQVTLRCSSQSGHNTVSWYQQALGQGPQFIFQYYREEENGRGNFPPRFSGLQFPNYSSELNVNALELDDSALYLCASSLGGEETQYFGPGTRLLVL.